The rows below give T cell receptor beta chains drawn from one sample of a study of blood T cells in healthy people across ages. MiXCR was run by TCRdb on the 5' RACE reads, yielding one entry per CDR3 protein. Here the sample spans 760,000 or so distinct CDR3 sequences, roughly 25% being singletons. The same specimen was also included in a second study, on T cells of mothers and their children.

Material: blood. Receptors were obtained from a boy younger than 18 in good health. Both conserved end residues are part of each CDR3. The order of the fields is V gene, D gene, CDR3 protein. D genes are given only for firm matches.

V gene: TRBV5-1
D gene: .
CDR3 protein: CASGRTVGETQYF

V gene: TRBV7-9
D gene: .
CDR3 protein: CASSFRSERETQYF

V gene: TRBV6-5
D gene: .
CDR3 protein: CASTHQETQYF

V gene: TRBV10-1
D gene: TRBD2
CDR3 protein: CASSTLAGEHNEQFF

V gene: TRBV4-2
D gene: .
CDR3 protein: CASSQDQFSVTQYF

V gene: TRBV18
D gene: .
CDR3 protein: CASRDSANEKLFF

V gene: TRBV6-5
D gene: .
CDR3 protein: CASSYETGNTGELFF

V gene: TRBV6-1
D gene: .
CDR3 protein: CASSVLPGTSYEQYF

V gene: TRBV5-1
D gene: .
CDR3 protein: CASSFIRRRHNEQFF

V gene: TRBV20-1
D gene: TRBD1
CDR3 protein: CSARGQGSNIQYF

V gene: TRBV29-1
D gene: TRBD2
CDR3 protein: CSPISGRPAVPDTQYF

V gene: TRBV28
D gene: .
CDR3 protein: CASTPSLGGLANVLTF

V gene: TRBV28
D gene: .
CDR3 protein: CASSTLGGRPFEAFF

V gene: TRBV5-6
D gene: .
CDR3 protein: CASSSPSYQETQYF

V gene: TRBV29-1
D gene: .
CDR3 protein: CSVGNSREEQYF

V gene: TRBV12-3/TRBV12-4
D gene: .
CDR3 protein: CASVGGTEAFF

V gene: TRBV20-1
D gene: TRBD2
CDR3 protein: CSAFLRRGGHDTQYF

V gene: TRBV10-1
D gene: .
CDR3 protein: CASSDLPQQETQYF

V gene: TRBV29-1
D gene: .
CDR3 protein: CSVEGPASSYEQYF

V gene: TRBV19
D gene: TRBD1
CDR3 protein: CASATPTGKLPTEAFF

V gene: TRBV20-1
D gene: .
CDR3 protein: CSAGLGSAKNIQYF

V gene: TRBV7-6
D gene: .
CDR3 protein: CASSLGAGGVDGYTF

V gene: TRBV7-2
D gene: .
CDR3 protein: CASRDTETQYF

V gene: TRBV20-1
D gene: TRBD2
CDR3 protein: CSAHHPTSGGYEQYF

V gene: TRBV7-2
D gene: .
CDR3 protein: CASSLYSRLREQSF

V gene: TRBV3-1
D gene: .
CDR3 protein: CASSQDAGNTEAFF

V gene: TRBV19
D gene: .
CDR3 protein: CASSIGISYEQYF

V gene: TRBV24-1
D gene: .
CDR3 protein: CATSDARGLSTGELFF

V gene: TRBV7-9
D gene: TRBD1
CDR3 protein: CASSPDRASNQPQHF

V gene: TRBV12-3/TRBV12-4
D gene: .
CDR3 protein: CASSAVAGRTEAFF

V gene: TRBV4-1
D gene: .
CDR3 protein: CASSQEATAAYEQYF

V gene: TRBV6-5
D gene: .
CDR3 protein: CASSPYRERVRPEQFF

V gene: TRBV2
D gene: TRBD2
CDR3 protein: CASSEALWGLAGDTQYF

V gene: TRBV7-2
D gene: .
CDR3 protein: CASSFRDPYEQYF

V gene: TRBV15
D gene: TRBD1
CDR3 protein: CATSSPGQERNEKLFF

V gene: TRBV12-3/TRBV12-4
D gene: TRBD2
CDR3 protein: CASSLGTSGRVQFF

V gene: TRBV12-3/TRBV12-4
D gene: .
CDR3 protein: CASSPSGPPYNEQFF

V gene: TRBV6-2/TRBV6-3
D gene: TRBD2
CDR3 protein: CASSFPAGEITDTQYF

V gene: TRBV29-1
D gene: TRBD2
CDR3 protein: CSVVLAGGPYEQYF

V gene: TRBV29-1
D gene: .
CDR3 protein: CSVAQGNTGELFF

V gene: TRBV6-2/TRBV6-3
D gene: TRBD2
CDR3 protein: CASSWGSGGLYEQYF

V gene: TRBV11-2
D gene: .
CDR3 protein: CASSLVGRQANTEAFF